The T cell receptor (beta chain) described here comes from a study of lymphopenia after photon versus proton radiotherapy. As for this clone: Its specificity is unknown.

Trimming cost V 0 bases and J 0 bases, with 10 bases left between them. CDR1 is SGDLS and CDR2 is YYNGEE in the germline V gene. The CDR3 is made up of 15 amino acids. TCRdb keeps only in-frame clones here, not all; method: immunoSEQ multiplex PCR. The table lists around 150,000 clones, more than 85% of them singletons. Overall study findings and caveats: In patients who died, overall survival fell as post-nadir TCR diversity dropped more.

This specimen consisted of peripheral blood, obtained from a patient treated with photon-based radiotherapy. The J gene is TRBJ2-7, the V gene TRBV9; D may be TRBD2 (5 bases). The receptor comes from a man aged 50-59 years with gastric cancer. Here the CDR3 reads CASSVGPGSSYEQYF. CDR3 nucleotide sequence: TGTGCCAGCAGCGTAGGTCCGGGGAGCTCCTACGAGCAGTACTTC.